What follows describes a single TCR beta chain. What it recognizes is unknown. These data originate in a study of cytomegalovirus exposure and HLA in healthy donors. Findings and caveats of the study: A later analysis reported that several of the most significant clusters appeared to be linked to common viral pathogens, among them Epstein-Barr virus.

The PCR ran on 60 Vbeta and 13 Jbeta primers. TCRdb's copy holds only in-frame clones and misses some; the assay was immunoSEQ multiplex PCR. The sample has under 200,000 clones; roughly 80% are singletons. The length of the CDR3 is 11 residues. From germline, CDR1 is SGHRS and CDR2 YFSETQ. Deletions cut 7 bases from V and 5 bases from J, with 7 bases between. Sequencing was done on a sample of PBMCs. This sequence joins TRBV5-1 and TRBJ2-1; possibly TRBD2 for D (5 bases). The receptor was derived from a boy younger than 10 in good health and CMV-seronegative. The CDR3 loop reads CASGSHNEQFF. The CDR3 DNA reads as TGCGCCAGCGGGAGCCACAATGAGCAGTTCTTC.